Listed below are T cell receptor beta chains from one sample, sequenced in a study of blood T cells in healthy people across ages. MiXCR, run by TCRdb on the 5' RACE reads, gives a single entry per CDR3 protein. The data hold over a million distinct CDR3 sequences, with approximately 59% observed a single time. The specimen sequenced was blood. These receptors were taken from a man younger than 35 in good health. Both conserved end residues are part of each CDR3. The D gene is left open where the match is weak. Clone size is stated in some rows and not others, as once, few, many or a class when expanded.

abundance: NA; j_gene: TRBJ2-1; v_gene: TRBV5-1; d_gene: TRBD2; CDR3nt: TGCGCCAGCAGCTCGGGGGGGGAGGGACCTTGGGATGAGCAGTTCTTC; CDR3aa: CASSSGGEGPWDEQFF
abundance: NA; j_gene: TRBJ2-3; v_gene: TRBV7-2; d_gene: NA; CDR3nt: TGTGCCAGCAGCTTAGAGGCGGGACCGAGCACAGATACGCAGTATTTT; CDR3aa: CASSLEAGPSTDTQYF
abundance: NA; j_gene: TRBJ1-6; v_gene: TRBV24-1; d_gene: NA; CDR3nt: TGTGCCACCAGTGATTCAGCGCCGGGTAATTCACCCCTCCACTTT; CDR3aa: CATSDSAPGNSPLHF
abundance: NA; j_gene: TRBJ2-4; v_gene: TRBV29-1; d_gene: NA; CDR3nt: TGCAGCGCCAGTGCCGGGAACATTCAGTACTTC; CDR3aa: CSASAGNIQYF
abundance: NA; j_gene: TRBJ1-2; v_gene: TRBV12-3/TRBV12-4; d_gene: TRBD1; CDR3nt: TGTGCCAGCAGTTTAGCCATGGGACAGGGGGCTGACTATGGCTACACCTTC; CDR3aa: CASSLAMGQGADYGYTF
abundance: NA; j_gene: TRBJ2-3; v_gene: TRBV6-2/TRBV6-3; d_gene: NA; CDR3nt: TGTGCCAGCAGTTACTGGGGGGAGAGGGCAGATACGCAGTATTTT; CDR3aa: CASSYWGERADTQYF
abundance: NA; j_gene: TRBJ2-7; v_gene: TRBV6-6; d_gene: NA; CDR3nt: TGTGCCAGCAGTAAGCTCGACAGCAGCCTTACCTACGAGCAGTACTTC; CDR3aa: CASSKLDSSLTYEQYF
abundance: NA; j_gene: TRBJ2-6; v_gene: TRBV12-3/TRBV12-4; d_gene: NA; CDR3nt: TGTGCCAGCAGTCCGGGGTTAGGGAGCTCTGGGGCCAACGTCCTGACTTTC; CDR3aa: CASSPGLGSSGANVLTF
abundance: NA; j_gene: TRBJ2-1; v_gene: TRBV20-1; d_gene: TRBD2; CDR3nt: TGCAGTGCTATCTCCGTACTAGCGGGAGGCCCTAATGAGCAGTTCTTC; CDR3aa: CSAISVLAGGPNEQFF
abundance: NA; j_gene: TRBJ2-3; v_gene: TRBV29-1; d_gene: TRBD1; CDR3nt: TGCAGCGTTGAAGCCCCCGAGGACAGGAAGATGGATACGCAGTATTTT; CDR3aa: CSVEAPEDRKMDTQYF
abundance: NA; j_gene: TRBJ1-6; v_gene: TRBV28; d_gene: NA; CDR3nt: TGTGCCAGCAGACTATACACACAGGCCGTTAATTCACCCCTCCACTTT; CDR3aa: CASRLYTQAVNSPLHF
abundance: NA; j_gene: TRBJ2-7; v_gene: TRBV29-1; d_gene: TRBD1; CDR3nt: TGCAGCGTAGCCGGGACAGGCTACGAGCAGTACTTC; CDR3aa: CSVAGTGYEQYF
abundance: NA; j_gene: TRBJ1-1; v_gene: TRBV25-1; d_gene: NA; CDR3nt: TGTGCCAGCAGTGGTGACAGACCATACACTGAAGCTTTCTTT; CDR3aa: CASSGDRPYTEAFF
abundance: NA; j_gene: TRBJ2-1; v_gene: TRBV5-1; d_gene: NA; CDR3nt: TGCGCCAGCAGCTTGAACCTTGTGAGCTCCTACAATGAGCAGTTCTTC; CDR3aa: CASSLNLVSSYNEQFF
abundance: once; j_gene: TRBJ2-3; v_gene: TRBV7-9; d_gene: TRBD2; CDR3nt: TGTGCCAGCACCTTACCCACGGGAGGAGGGGAAGATACGCAGTATTTT; CDR3aa: CASTLPTGGGEDTQYF
abundance: NA; j_gene: TRBJ2-6; v_gene: TRBV25-1; d_gene: TRBD1; CDR3nt: TGTGCCAGCAGGGGACAGGGGACCTTCATAGGCCGCTCTGGGGCCAACGTCCTGACTTTC; CDR3aa: CASRGQGTFIGRSGANVLTF
abundance: few; j_gene: TRBJ2-5; v_gene: TRBV20-1; d_gene: TRBD2; CDR3nt: TGCAGTGCTAGAGATCCGGGTAGGGTGGGAGCGGGATGGGGAGAGACCCAGTACTTC; CDR3aa: CSARDPGRVGAGWGETQYF
abundance: NA; j_gene: TRBJ2-5; v_gene: TRBV5-6; d_gene: NA; CDR3nt: TGTGCCAGCAGCCTCCGGACTACCACGGAGACCCAGTACTTC; CDR3aa: CASSLRTTTETQYF
abundance: NA; j_gene: TRBJ1-3; v_gene: TRBV4-1; d_gene: NA; CDR3nt: TGCGCCAGCAGCCAAGATGCCGGGGCAACTGGAAACACCATATATTTT; CDR3aa: CASSQDAGATGNTIYF
abundance: NA; j_gene: TRBJ1-1; v_gene: TRBV28; d_gene: TRBD1; CDR3nt: TGTGCCAGCAGTCCCCAGGGGGGAGGACGCACTAAAGCTTTCTTT; CDR3aa: CASSPQGGGRTKAFF
abundance: NA; j_gene: TRBJ2-6; v_gene: TRBV7-2; d_gene: NA; CDR3nt: TGTGCCAGCCGTCAGTCCTCGGGGTATGGCTCTGGGGCCAACGTCCTGACTTTC; CDR3aa: CASRQSSGYGSGANVLTF
abundance: few; j_gene: TRBJ2-7; v_gene: TRBV6-2/TRBV6-3; d_gene: NA; CDR3nt: TGTGCCAGCAGTAGAACCTTCTCCTACGAGCAGTACTTC; CDR3aa: CASSRTFSYEQYF
abundance: few; j_gene: TRBJ2-5; v_gene: TRBV29-1; d_gene: TRBD2; CDR3nt: TGCAGCGTTGGACTAGCGGGAGGTCAAGAGACCCAGTACTTC; CDR3aa: CSVGLAGGQETQYF
abundance: NA; j_gene: TRBJ2-5; v_gene: TRBV24-1; d_gene: NA; CDR3nt: TGTGCCACCAGTGATTTGCCAGGACAAGAGACCCAGTACTTC; CDR3aa: CATSDLPGQETQYF